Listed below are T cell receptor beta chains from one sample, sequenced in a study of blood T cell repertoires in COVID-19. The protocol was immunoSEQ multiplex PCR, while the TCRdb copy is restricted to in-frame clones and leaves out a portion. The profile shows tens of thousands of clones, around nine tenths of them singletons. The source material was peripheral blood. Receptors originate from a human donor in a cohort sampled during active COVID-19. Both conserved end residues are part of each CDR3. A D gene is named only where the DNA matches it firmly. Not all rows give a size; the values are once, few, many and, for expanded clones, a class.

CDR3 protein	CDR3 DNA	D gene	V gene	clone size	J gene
CASSLSFDEQFF	TGTGCCAGCAGCTTATCTTTCGATGAGCAGTTCTTC	NA	TRBV11-3	NA	TRBJ2-1
CASSFGGTYTMNTEAFF	TGCGCCAGCAGCTTTGGTGGGACTTATACTATGAACACTGAAGCTTTCTTT	NA	TRBV5-1	NA	TRBJ1-1
CASTLRAGDYGYTF	TGTGCCAGCACCCTTAGGGCAGGGGACTATGGCTACACCTTC	NA	TRBV28	NA	TRBJ1-2
CASSRPFRVGYNEQFF	TGTGCCAGTAGTAGGCCCTTCCGGGTTGGGTACAATGAGCAGTTCTTC	NA	TRBV19	NA	TRBJ2-1
CASSLGTSGSNEQFF	TGTGCCAGCAGCTTAGGGACTAGCGGATCGAATGAGCAGTTCTTC	TRBD2	TRBV7-3	few	TRBJ2-1
CASSQRTQGTGELFF	TGTGCCAGCAGTCAGAGGACACAGGGCACCGGGGAGCTGTTTTTT	NA	TRBV2	NA	TRBJ2-2
CASSLGTANGYTF	TGTGCCAGCAGTCTCGGGACAGCGAATGGCTACACCTTC	TRBD1	TRBV6-2/TRBV6-3	NA	TRBJ1-2
CASSLGGTGHQPQHF	TGTGCCAGCAGTTTGGGCGGGACAGGGCATCAGCCCCAGCATTTT	TRBD1	TRBV28	NA	TRBJ1-5
CASRGRGGFNERGGNEQFF	TGTGCCAGCAGGGGCCGGGGGGGCTTTAACGAGCGGGGAGGCAATGAGCAGTTCTTC	TRBD2	TRBV6-4	NA	TRBJ2-1
CASSLVGVFSPGNTGELFF	TGTGCCAGCAGCTTAGTCGGCGTTTTTTCGCCAGGAAACACCGGGGAGCTGTTTTTT	NA	TRBV7-2	NA	TRBJ2-2
CASSQGQGGYEQYF	TGTGCCAGCAGCCAAGGACAGGGAGGCTACGAGCAGTACTTC	TRBD1	TRBV7-8	once	TRBJ2-7
CASSLSEGLAGEVEQYF	TGTGCCAGCAGTTTATCCGAAGGACTAGCGGGAGAGGTCGAGCAGTACTTC	TRBD2	TRBV28	NA	TRBJ2-7
CASSVDGGVTGELFF	TGTGCCAGCAGCGTAGATGGGGGCGTCACCGGGGAGCTGTTTTTT	NA	TRBV9	NA	TRBJ2-2
CASSSPGEGEGYGYTF	TGTGCCAGCAGTTCCCCCGGTGAAGGGGAAGGCTATGGCTACACCTTC	NA	TRBV28	NA	TRBJ1-2
CSVVVGTGVGGNQPQHF	TGCAGCGTTGTCGTCGGGACAGGGGTTGGGGGCAATCAGCCCCAGCATTTT	TRBD1	TRBV29-1	NA	TRBJ1-5
CASSPSVAGETQYF	TGTGCCAGCAGCCCATCGGTGGCAGGGGAGACCCAGTACTTC	NA	TRBV7-2	NA	TRBJ2-5
CASSSTTEAFF	TGCGCCAGCAGCTCGACAACAGAAGCTTTCTTT	NA	TRBV10-2	once	TRBJ1-1
CASSPDSSYEQYF	TGTGCCAGCTCACCGGACAGTTCCTACGAGCAGTACTTC	NA	TRBV18	NA	TRBJ2-7
CAIREDRAFPEAFF	TGTGCCATCAGAGAGGACAGGGCCTTTCCTGAAGCTTTCTTT	TRBD1	TRBV10-3	NA	TRBJ1-1
CASSSEREVGDEQYF	TGTGCCAGCAGCAGTGAGCGGGAGGTGGGAGACGAGCAGTACTTC	TRBD2	TRBV11-2	NA	TRBJ2-7
CASSQGQFNEQFF	TGTGCCAGCAGCCAAGGACAGTTCAATGAGCAGTTCTTC	NA	TRBV12-3/TRBV12-4	NA	TRBJ2-1
CSVPPPSGGSYNEQFF	TGCAGCGTCCCCCCCCCTAGCGGGGGCTCGTACAATGAGCAGTTCTTC	TRBD2	TRBV29-1	NA	TRBJ2-1
CASSYFRTGVKNTEAFF	TGTGCCAGCAGTTACTTCCGGACAGGGGTAAAGAACACTGAAGCTTTCTTT	TRBD1	TRBV6-2/TRBV6-3	NA	TRBJ1-1
CASSQDLKGASDYGYTF	TGTGCCAGCAGCCAAGATCTAAAAGGGGCCTCCGACTATGGCTACACCTTC	NA	TRBV4-2	NA	TRBJ1-2
CASSPKIIAGPYNEQFF	TGTGCCAGCAGCCCGAAAATCATAGCGGGGCCGTACAATGAGCAGTTCTTC	TRBD2	TRBV4-2	NA	TRBJ2-1
CASSLEQGSYNEQFF	TGTGCCAGCAGCTTGGAGCAGGGCTCCTACAATGAGCAGTTCTTC	NA	TRBV5-4	NA	TRBJ2-1
CASTLRVPLGTGSYGYTF	TGCGCCAGCACCCTCAGGGTCCCTCTCGGGACAGGCTCCTATGGCTACACCTTC	TRBD1	TRBV23-1	NA	TRBJ1-2
CASSSRAGTGSYNEQFF	TGTGCCAGCAGCTCGCGAGCCGGGACAGGCTCCTACAATGAGCAGTTCTTC	TRBD1	TRBV5-4	once	TRBJ2-1
CASNLLRLAGVHEQYF	TGTGCCAGCAATCTCCTCCGACTAGCGGGAGTGCACGAGCAGTACTTC	TRBD2	TRBV28	NA	TRBJ2-7
CASSGTGDPNEKLFF	TGTGCCAGCAGCGGGACAGGGGACCCTAATGAAAAACTGTTTTTT	TRBD1	TRBV9	few	TRBJ1-4
CASSLGTAYTF	TGTGCCAGCAGCTTAGGGACAGCTTACACCTTC	NA	TRBV7-2	NA	TRBJ1-2
CSVDGGGRNTEAFF	TGCAGCGTTGATGGGGGAGGGCGGAACACTGAAGCTTTCTTT	NA	TRBV29-1	NA	TRBJ1-1
CAWSVRGASNQPQHF	TGTGCCTGGAGTGTACGGGGGGCCAGCAATCAGCCCCAGCATTTT	NA	TRBV30	NA	TRBJ1-5
CASSFDTGGWEKLFF	TGTGCCAGCAGTTTCGATACAGGGGGCTGGGAAAAACTGTTTTTT	TRBD1	TRBV28	NA	TRBJ1-4
CASNLLDTGELFF	TGTGCCAGCAACTTGTTGGACACCGGGGAGCTGTTTTTT	NA	TRBV28	NA	TRBJ2-2
CASSGGTGGIGGELFF	TGCGCCAGCAGCGGCGGGACAGGGGGCATCGGCGGGGAGCTGTTTTTT	TRBD1	TRBV5-1	NA	TRBJ2-2
CASSPGTGVYEQYF	TGCGCCAGCAGCCCCGGGACAGGGGTCTACGAGCAGTACTTC	TRBD1	TRBV5-1	NA	TRBJ2-7
CAWSVLQGQPQHF	TGTGCCTGGAGTGTCCTACAGGGCCAGCCCCAGCATTTT	NA	TRBV30	NA	TRBJ1-5
CATSRPNRGGRGELFF	TGTGCCACCAGCAGACCCAACCGGGGGGGCCGCGGGGAGCTGTTTTTT	TRBD2	TRBV15	NA	TRBJ2-2
CAISGTIQETQYF	TGTGCCATCAGTGGGACTATCCAAGAGACCCAGTACTTC	NA	TRBV10-3	NA	TRBJ2-5
CASSPRAGVTGELFF	TGTGCCAGCAGTCCTCGGGCGGGGGTCACCGGGGAGCTGTTTTTT	TRBD2	TRBV6-4	NA	TRBJ2-2
CASRRTGNQETQYF	TGTGCCAGCAGAAGGACAGGGAACCAAGAGACCCAGTACTTC	TRBD1	TRBV2	NA	TRBJ2-5
CASSELVEAFF	TGTGCCAGCAGTGAATTGGTTGAGGCTTTCTTT	NA	TRBV6-1	NA	TRBJ1-1
CSVTLTGQGNSPLHF	TGCAGCGTAACCCTAACGGGACAGGGGAATTCACCCCTCCACTTT	TRBD1	TRBV29-1	NA	TRBJ1-6
CATSEKGQGFYNEQFF	TGTGCCACCAGTGAAAAGGGACAGGGCTTCTACAATGAGCAGTTCTTC	TRBD1	TRBV24-1	NA	TRBJ2-1
CASSQRRGPEGYTF	TGTGCCAGCAGCCAACGGAGGGGGCCAGAAGGCTACACCTTC	TRBD1	TRBV13	NA	TRBJ1-2
CASSQGTSGSQETQYF	TGTGCCAGCAGCCAAGGAACTAGCGGGTCACAAGAGACCCAGTACTTC	TRBD2	TRBV3-1/TRBV3-2	NA	TRBJ2-5
CASSIGGRRGYNEQFF	TGTGCCAGTAGTATAGGTGGGAGGAGGGGTTACAATGAGCAGTTCTTC	NA	TRBV19	once	TRBJ2-1
CASSEYGARNEQFF	TGTGCCAGCAGTGAATATGGAGCGAGGAATGAGCAGTTCTTC	NA	TRBV2	NA	TRBJ2-1
CASSSRQGGITDTQYF	TGTGCCAGCAGCTCTCGACAGGGCGGGATCACAGATACGCAGTATTTT	NA	TRBV7-3	NA	TRBJ2-3
CASSLDARSGAYF	TGTGCCAGCAGCTTAGACGCCCGCAGCGGGGCCTATTTT	TRBD2	TRBV7-8	NA	TRBJ2-3
CASSYPGVSGTEAFF	TGTGCCAGCAGTTACCCGGGGGTGTCGGGCACTGAAGCTTTCTTT	NA	TRBV6-5	NA	TRBJ1-1
CASSPTDSWNTEAFF	TGTGCCAGCAGTCCTACGGACAGCTGGAACACTGAAGCTTTCTTT	NA	TRBV2	NA	TRBJ1-1
CASSPKGGGTEAFF	TGTGCCAGCAGCCCCAAGGGAGGCGGCACTGAAGCTTTCTTT	NA	TRBV7-3	NA	TRBJ1-1
CASSQEGRAFDGQYF	TGCGCCAGCAGCCAAGAGGGCAGGGCATTTGACGGGCAGTACTTC	NA	TRBV4-1	NA	TRBJ2-7
CASSLRDSGPYNEQFF	TGTGCCAGCAGCTTAAGGGACTCAGGACCCTACAATGAGCAGTTCTTC	NA	TRBV7-8	NA	TRBJ2-1
CASREGLAGKYNEQFF	TGTGCCAGCAGAGAGGGGCTAGCGGGGAAGTACAATGAGCAGTTCTTC	TRBD2	TRBV7-2	NA	TRBJ2-1
CASSYSGTEFYEQYF	TGTGCCAGCAGTTACTCCGGGACAGAATTCTACGAGCAGTACTTC	TRBD1	TRBV6-2/TRBV6-3	NA	TRBJ2-7
CASSGRTGGSEQYF	TGTGCCAGCAGTGGGCGGACAGGCGGATCGGAGCAGTACTTC	TRBD1	TRBV2	NA	TRBJ2-7